The present TCR beta chain was sequenced within a study of molecular identifiers for immune sequencing clone quantification. Notes on the study in general: Reports indicate spiked Jurkat TCR RNA from one cell could be found among around 1 million naive cells. Clones above 20 RNA copies contained over 97% of effector molecules but under 1% of naive ones.

Researchers sorted naive CD8 T cells as cells that were CD8+CD4-CCR7+CD45RA+. The CDR3 is 14 amino acids. Looked up from germline, CDR1 is SEHNR and CDR2 is FQNEAQ (reference sequence). Losses at the gene ends were 5 bases for V and 10 bases for J; bases not matched to a gene: 10. Points on this clonotype: The antigen is unknown.

Each CDR3 protein gets one entry after TCRdb re-called the PCR reads with MiXCR. The table has almost 20,000 distinct CDR3 sequences, about a fifth seen once. Sequenced: naive CD8+ T cells from blood, with Jurkat cell RNA spiked in. Sample subset: FACS-sorted CD8+CD4-CCR7+CD45RA+ naive T cells. V gene TRBV7-9 combines with J gene TRBJ2-5, with TRBD1 matching 10 bases. The sequence was obtained from a human donor in good health. Some libraries in this study had Jurkat cell RNA spiked in. This CDR3 reads CASSLGTGVEGQYF. CDR3 nucleotide sequence: TGTGCCAGCAGCCTTGGGACAGGGGTTGAGGGCCAGTACTTC.